A selection of T cell receptor beta chains follows, all from one sample in a study of shared clonotypes between healthy human individuals. Assay used: immunoSEQ multiplex PCR; TCRdb lists only in-frame clones, some missing. The data show nearly 1,000,000 clones, roughly 72% seen once. Sequencing used memory CD4+ T cells sorted from blood. The receptors were sampled from a man younger than 35 in good health. CDR3s include the opening cysteine and the closing phenylalanine or tryptophan. D genes are given only for firm matches. Expanded clones get a size class; other rows say once, few or many, or leave the size out.

cdr3_aa: CASSIQGDSSYGYTF
cdr3_nt: TGTGCCAGTAGTATCCAGGGAGACAGTAGCTATGGCTACACCTTC
j_call: TRBJ1-2
v_call: TRBV19
d_call: NA
clone_size: few

cdr3_aa: CASSIGQGVRETQYF
cdr3_nt: TGTGCCAGCAGTATTGGACAGGGCGTCCGTGAGACCCAGTACTTC
j_call: TRBJ2-5
v_call: TRBV27
d_call: TRBD1
clone_size: few

cdr3_aa: CASSPRQGGGETQYF
cdr3_nt: TGTGCCAGCTCACCGCGACAGGGTGGAGGAGAGACCCAGTACTTC
j_call: TRBJ2-5
v_call: TRBV18
d_call: TRBD1
clone_size: NA

cdr3_aa: CASSQGHLNTGELFF
cdr3_nt: TGTGCCAGCAGCCAGGGGCACCTGAACACCGGGGAGCTGTTTTTT
j_call: TRBJ2-2
v_call: TRBV7-8
d_call: NA
clone_size: NA

cdr3_aa: CASSLVLAGWDTQYF
cdr3_nt: TGCGCCAGCAGCTTGGTTCTAGCGGGATGGGATACGCAGTATTTT
j_call: TRBJ2-3
v_call: TRBV5-1
d_call: TRBD2
clone_size: NA

cdr3_aa: CASSRGISGTGRRGYTF
cdr3_nt: TGTGCCAGCAGCCGAGGAATTTCCGGGACAGGGAGGAGAGGCTACACCTTC
j_call: TRBJ1-2
v_call: TRBV14
d_call: TRBD1
clone_size: many

cdr3_aa: CASTSFQESYEQYF
cdr3_nt: TGTGCCAGCACATCGTTTCAGGAATCCTACGAGCAGTACTTC
j_call: TRBJ2-7
v_call: TRBV6-1
d_call: NA
clone_size: once

cdr3_aa: CASSTAEGRYEQYF
cdr3_nt: TGCGCCAGCAGCACGGCGGAGGGTCGCTACGAGCAGTACTTC
j_call: TRBJ2-7
v_call: TRBV5-1
d_call: NA
clone_size: NA

cdr3_aa: CASSEPGRTSGAGELFF
cdr3_nt: TGTGCCAGCAGTGAGCCCGGACGGACTAGCGGGGCCGGGGAGCTGTTTTTT
j_call: TRBJ2-2
v_call: TRBV6-1
d_call: TRBD2
clone_size: NA

cdr3_aa: CASSLDWSGTQYF
cdr3_nt: TGTGCCAGCAGCTTGGACTGGTCAGGGACCCAGTACTTC
j_call: TRBJ2-5
v_call: TRBV5-4
d_call: NA
clone_size: NA